These 22 T cell receptor beta chains came from one sample sequenced in a study of human T cells and chemical hapten exposure. Specified time point: patch test 1, 2 weeks after DPC sensitization. Treatment specified: therapeutic diphenylcyclopropenone sensitization with weekly scalp DPC. TCRdb passed the RACE reads through MiXCR, listing each CDR3 protein once. The repertoire includes over 75,000 distinct CDR3 sequences, approximately 8% of them detected once, and roughly 1.6% sits in the top ten. Sequencing was performed on whole blood, taken in connection with sensitization to the hapten diphenylcyclopropenone (DPC). These receptors all come from a woman in her 30s with alopecia areata. Some clones in this sample may be carry-over from other donors' samples.

This clonotype has more than one count but fewer than ten. The genes are TRBV24-1 and TRBJ2-3; no reliable D call. CDR1 is KGHDR, CDR2 SFDVKD, per germline. CDR3 length: 12 residues. With 7 bases removed from V and 6 bases from J, the gap between germline ends came to 10 bases. For the CDR3, the DNA is TGTGCCACCAGGAGTTCCGAGGATACGCAGTATTTT. Translated, it gives CATRSSEDTQYF.

This clonotype was observed a few times. V gene TRBV20-1 combines with J gene TRBJ1-6, with 10 bases that match TRBD1. Germline CDR1 reads DFQATT; CDR2 reads SNEGSKA (reference sequence). CDR3 size: 13 residues. J was trimmed by 7 bases and V by 5 bases; bases with no gene match: 2. For the CDR3, the DNA is TGCAGTGCTCCGGACAGGGGGAATTCACCCCTCCACTTT. Its protein product is CSAPDRGNSPLHF.

With regard to this clonotype: Possible read error: a much larger clone is one base away. The chain joins TRBV20-1 to TRBJ2-6, with a weak D call TRBD1 (6 bases). The germline V gene encodes CDR1 DFQATT and CDR2 SNEGSKA (reference sequence). This CDR3 contains 14 residues. The CDR3 reads CSARTEAGVNVLTF. The CDR3 nucleotides are TGCAGTGCAAGGACAGAAGCTGGGGTCAACGTCCTGACTTTC.

This clonotype was picked up many times. The chain couples TRBV29-1 to TRBJ1-2, with no clear D. Germline values: CDR1 SQVTM, CDR2 ANQGSEA. V gave up 4 bases and J gave up 2 bases, with 11 bases separating them. The CDR3 is 13 amino acids. The DNA for the CDR3 is TGCAGCGTTGTAGGGCTTCTCAACTATGGCTACACCTTC. Translated, it gives CSVVGLLNYGYTF.

This rearrangement joins TRBV12-3 or TRBV12-4 to TRBJ2-1; no firm D call. Trimming removed 3 bases at V and 9 bases at J, with 12 bases between. CDR3 length equals 13 residues. CDR3 sequence: CASSLTPIGEQFF. CDR3 nucleotide sequence: TGTGCCAGCAGTTTGACCCCAATTGGTGAGCAGTTCTTC.

This clonotype came up a few times. The rearrangement links TRBV5-1 to TRBJ2-2; no definite D call. Germline CDR1 and CDR2: SGHRS and YFSETQ. V was cut by 5 bases and J by 6 bases, with 17 bases left in between. The CDR3 has 15 amino acids. CDR3 DNA sequence: TGCGCCAGCAGTTCGTGGGATTCGAATTCCGGGGAGCTGTTTTTT. Translation gives CASSSWDSNSGELFF.

This chain connects TRBV3-1 to TRBJ1-4; possible D gene TRBD1, 6 bases. The germline V gene encodes CDR1 LGHDT and CDR2 YNNKEL (reference sequence). The CDR3 length is 14 residues. V lost 0 bases, J lost 8 bases, and 10 bases lay in between. The CDR3 region has the DNA TGTGCCAGCAGCCAAGAATCCAGGGGAGAAAAACTGTTTTTT. Translating gives CASSQESRGEKLFF.

In its sample, this clonotype was seen many times. The chain employs TRBV5-1 and TRBJ1-1, with a tentative D call TRBD1 (5 bases). Germline V gives CDR1 SGHRS, CDR2 YFSETQ. V lost 3 bases, J lost 2 bases, and 17 bases lay in between. This CDR3 is built from 16 residues. The CDR3 region has the DNA TGCGCCAGCAGCTGGAGGCAGGGTATGACCAACACTGAAGCTTTCTTT. The encoded protein is CASSWRQGMTNTEAFF.

Worth noting for this clonotype: Since a much larger clone is just one base distant, this may be a read error. The J gene is TRBJ2-5, the V gene TRBV7-9; either TRBD1 or TRBD2 may fit D (6 bases each). The V end lost 9 bases, the J end lost 1 base, and 18 bases lay between the germline ends. Germline assignment: CDR1 SEHNR and CDR2 FQNEAQ (reference sequence). This CDR3 is 15 amino acids long. CDR3 sequence: CARSGGTRSQETQYF. Here the CDR3 DNA reads TGTGCCAGAAGCGGCGGGACAAGATCCCAAGAGACCCAGTACTTC. The full variable domain, in which reference TRBV7-9 and TRBJ2-5 provide the parts outside the CDR3, is DTGVSQNPRHKITKRGQNVTFRCDPISEHNRLYWYRQTLGQGPEFLTYFQNEAQLEKSRLLSDRFSAERPKGSFSTLEIQRTEQGDSAMYLCARSGGTRSQETQYFGPGTRLLVL.

V usage is TRBV20-1 and J usage is TRBJ2-1, with 9 bases that match TRBD2. J was trimmed by 6 bases and V by 5 bases; bases with no gene match: 11. CDR3 length equals 15 residues. Germline values: CDR1 DFQATT, CDR2 SNEGSKA (reference sequence). DNA for the CDR3: TGCAGTGCTCCCGCGGGGGCTAGCGGGGTCAATGAGCAGTTCTTC. Its protein is CSAPAGASGVNEQFF.

The CDR3 here is CASSLVMSAGHYTF. CDR3 coding DNA: TGTGCCAGCAGCTTAGTTATGTCTGCGGGTCACTACACCTTC. The chain carries TRBV7-9 and TRBJ1-2; D is unresolved. Germline CDR1 reads SEHNR; CDR2 reads FQNEAQ (reference sequence). V dropped 1 base and J dropped 10 bases, with 16 bases sitting between them. This CDR3 comprises 14 residues.

This clonotype was counted between two and nine times. The chain has TRBV10-3 and TRBJ1-1; D is uncertain. V was trimmed by 10 bases and J by 3 bases, leaving 21 bases between them. This CDR3 spans 15 amino acids. Germline CDR1 reads ENHRY; CDR2 reads SYGVKD. CDR3 coding DNA: TGTGCCACCCCCTTGGGGATTAATAGAGACACTGAAGCTTTCTTT. Encoded protein: CATPLGINRDTEAFF.

A few counts support this clonotype. This sequence joins TRBV5-1 and TRBJ2-3; no firm D call. V lost 4 bases to trimming and J lost 1 base, with 1 base between them. This CDR3 spans 11 amino acids. The V gene's germline CDR1 is SGHRS and CDR2 YFSETQ. As DNA, the CDR3 is TGCGCCAGCAGCCGCACAGATACGCAGTATTTT. Its translation is CASSRTDTQYF.

This clonotype was detected many times. This chain joins TRBV11-1 and TRBJ2-3; 11 bases fit TRBD2. Germline V gene lookup returns CDR1 SGHAT and CDR2 FQDESV (reference sequence). J lost 0 bases, V lost 4 bases, and 6 bases had no gene match. The CDR3 is 17 residues long. The DNA of the CDR3 is TGTGCCAGCAGCTCGGGACTAGCGGAGACTAGCACAGATACGCAGTATTTT. Residues: CASSSGLAETSTDTQYF.

This clonotype has at least ten counts. The V gene is TRBV5-5, the J gene TRBJ1-6; 7 bases are a match to TRBD1. The germline CDR1 and CDR2 sequences are SGHKS and YYEKEE (reference sequence). V lost 0 bases and J lost 8; bases outside the gene matches: 5. This CDR3 spans 15 amino acids. The CDR3 DNA is TGTGCCAGCAGCTTGGCGGGGACAGACTATTCACCCCTCCACTTT. It yields the protein CASSLAGTDYSPLHF.

This clonotype was detected only a few times. This chain uses TRBV7-9 with TRBJ1-1; D unclear. Trimming took 4 bases from V and 7 from J, leaving 13 bases between them. Germline CDR1 and CDR2: SEHNR and FQNEAQ (reference sequence). This CDR3 contains 13 residues. Here the CDR3 reads CASSSQAAVEAFF. The CDR3 DNA follows: TGTGCCAGCAGCTCTCAAGCCGCGGTTGAAGCTTTCTTT. The whole variable domain, filled in from reference TRBV7-9 and TRBJ1-1, reads DTGVSQNPRHKITKRGQNVTFRCDPISEHNRLYWYRQTLGQGPEFLTYFQNEAQLEKSRLLSDRFSAERPKGSFSTLEIQRTEQGDSAMYLCASSSQAAVEAFFGQGTRLTVV.

In this sample, this clonotype turned up many times. This rearrangement joins TRBV12-3 or TRBV12-4 to TRBJ1-1; unclear D gene. The V gene lost 4 bases and the J gene lost 1 base, with 4 bases spanning the gap. The CDR3 extends over 12 amino acids. The DNA of the CDR3 is TGTGCCAGCAGTTCACGGAACACTGAAGCTTTCTTT. Its protein product is CASSSRNTEAFF.

This clonotype was seen at least ten times. The chain recombines TRBV10-2 with TRBJ1-1, with 10 bases fitting TRBD1. In germline, CDR1 is WSHSY, CDR2 SAAADI. The CDR3 totals 13 residues. The V segment lost 4 bases and the J segment 7 bases; nucleotides outside the gene matches: 3. The CDR3 region is CASSGGTGVEAFF. For the CDR3, the DNA is TGCGCCAGCAGTGGAGGGACAGGGGTTGAAGCTTTCTTT.

The chain couples TRBV24-1 to TRBJ2-2, with D hard to call. Trimming stripped 9 bases from V and 1 base from J, with 8 bases between. This CDR3 is 13 amino acids long. Germline CDR1 and CDR2: KGHDR and SFDVKD. CDR3 region: CATRAENTGELFF. In nucleotides, the CDR3 is TGTGCCACCCGGGCAGAGAACACCGGGGAGCTGTTTTTT.

Note on this clonotype: Possible read error: a much larger clone is one base away. The rearrangement joins TRBV12-3 or TRBV12-4 to TRBJ1-1, with TRBD1 identical over 10 bases. The CDR3 is 21 amino acids. The chain's CDR3 is CANSLRFLTNKRTGGLTEAFF. CDR3 nucleotides: TGTGCCAACAGTTTACGGTTTTTGACGAATAAGCGGACAGGGGGTTTAACTGAAGCTTTCTTT.

This clonotype was counted at least ten times. The chain has TRBV27 and TRBJ2-1, with 8 bases lining up with TRBD1. The CDR3 consists of 14 residues. CDR1 and CDR2 from the germline V gene are MNHEY and SMNVEV (reference sequence). Trimming took 5 bases from V and 6 from J; bases not matched to a gene: 6. The CDR3 DNA reads as TGTGCCAGCAGTACCAGGACAGGGTCCAATGAGCAGTTCTTC. It yields the protein CASSTRTGSNEQFF.

This clonotype was seen many times. The chain recombines TRBV5-1 with TRBJ2-7, with TRBD2 matching 8 bases. Germline V gene lookup returns CDR1 SGHRS and CDR2 YFSETQ. Trimming took 1 base from V and 0 from J; bases not matched to a gene: 3. This CDR3 is 15 amino acids long. The CDR3 reads CASSLSGGHSYEQYF. In DNA, the CDR3 is TGCGCCAGCAGCTTGTCGGGAGGGCACTCCTACGAGCAGTACTTC.